A single sample gave rise to the 15 T cell receptor beta chains below, sequenced in a study of shared clonotypes between healthy human individuals (dated by TCRdb to 2018 to 2021). Receptor amplification or capture employed the immunoSEQ multiplex PCR assay. This immuneACCESS table, as held by TCRdb, lists in-frame sequences with V and J called but not all clones. Of the missing ones, under half trace to an unresolved V gene in checked studies; the others have no known cause. Present in this sample are about 2,100,000 clones, 85% to 95% of which were seen just once. The ten largest clones take up roughly 1.7% of the sample. For the CD8 naive samples, CD45RO-negative cells were positively selected for CCR7, yielding a CD45RA+CCR7+ population from which TemRA cells were excluded. Sequenced sample: naive CD8+ T cells from PBMCs. The intended sense of this specimen's cell subset or site label: CD45RA+CCR7+. These receptors were taken from a man aged 18 to 29 in good health. Some clones in this sample may be carry-over from other donors' samples.

This chain connects TRBV15 to TRBJ1-1; 10 bases fit TRBD1. CDR1 LNHNV and CDR2 YYDKDF come from the germline V gene (reference sequence). This CDR3 comprises 18 residues. Trimming cost V 1 base and J 6 bases; bases outside gene matches: 14. CDR3 protein: CATSRVPGQGVNSPEAFF. As DNA, the CDR3 is TGTGCCACCAGCAGAGTGCCCGGACAGGGGGTTAACAGTCCTGAAGCTTTCTTT.

The CDR3 loop reads CASSFKKRVTNTGELFF. The CDR3 DNA reads as TGTGCCAGCAGCTTTAAAAAGCGGGTCACAAACACCGGGGAGCTGTTTTTT. The chain couples TRBV7-9 to TRBJ2-2, with a weak D call TRBD2 (6 bases). V lost 3 bases to trimming and J lost 2 bases, with 16 bases between them. Germline V gene data show CDR1 as SEHNR and CDR2 as FQNEAQ (reference sequence). The CDR3 has 17 residues. The whole variable domain, filled in from reference TRBV7-9 and TRBJ2-2, reads DTGVSQNPRHKITKRGQNVTFRCDPISEHNRLYWYRQTLGQGPEFLTYFQNEAQLEKSRLLSDRFSAERPKGSFSTLEIQRTEQGDSAMYLCASSFKKRVTNTGELFFGEGSRLTVL.

A few counts support this clone. The same CDR3 arises from other DNA sequences in this sample as well. CDR3 DNA: TGTGCCAGCAGCCCTACAGGGGGCGGTGAGCAGTTCTTC. It codes for CASSPTGGGEQFF. The rearrangement uses TRBV7-3 and TRBJ2-1, with 9 bases lining up with TRBD1. With 5 bases clipped from V and 9 bases from J, the junction kept 5 bases outside the gene matches. The CDR3 length is 13 residues. CDR1 is SGHTA, CDR2 FQGTGA, per germline.

This rearrangement joins TRBV5-6 to TRBJ2-7; 9 bases line up with TRBD1. V dropped 1 base and J dropped 9; count of bases not matched to a gene: 8. CDR1 and CDR2 from the germline V gene are SGHDT and YYEEEE. CDR3 size: 14 residues. DNA for the CDR3: TGTGCCAGCAGCTTGATGGGGACAGGGTTATGGCAGTACTTC. It translates to CASSLMGTGLWQYF.

The chain couples TRBV5-6 to TRBJ1-4; the D is unclear. With 1 base removed from V and 5 bases from J, the gap between germline ends came to 6 bases. Germline CDR1 reads SGHDT; CDR2 reads YYEEEE. The CDR3 runs to 13 residues. The CDR3 loop is CASSLRRNEKLFF. Written as DNA, the CDR3 is TGTGCCAGCAGCTTGCGTCGCAATGAAAAACTGTTTTTT.

This sequence joins TRBV10-3 and TRBJ2-2; no firm D call. The V gene's germline CDR1 is ENHRY and CDR2 SYGVKD. V shed 6 bases and J shed 1 base, with 9 bases lying between them. This CDR3 has 14 amino acids. The CDR3 protein is CAIRPTKNTGELFF. The CDR3 DNA sequence: TGTGCCATCAGGCCGACAAAGAACACCGGGGAGCTGTTTTTT.

V and J are TRBV5-8 and TRBJ1-1; 8 bases are a match to TRBD1. CDR3 size: 18 residues. V lost 2 bases, J lost 3 bases, and 15 bases stayed unmatched. CDR1 and CDR2 (germline): SGHTS, YDEGEE. CDR3 DNA: TGTGCCAGCAGCTTCAGGGTTTGGACAGGGTGGAAGGACACTGAAGCTTTCTTT. Its protein is CASSFRVWTGWKDTEAFF.

The chain combines TRBV28 with TRBJ1-2, with D possibly matching TRBD1 (5 bases). This CDR3 has 15 residues. The germline V gene has CDR1 MDHEN and CDR2 SYDVKM. V was pared by 2 bases and J by 0 bases, with 10 bases between. CDR3 in amino acids: CASSLRGSTNYGYTF. The CDR3 nucleotides are TGTGCCAGCAGTTTAAGGGGTAGCACTAACTATGGCTACACCTTC.

The gene calls are TRBV5-1 and TRBJ1-1, with D perhaps matching TRBD1 (6 bases). In germline, CDR1 is SGHRS, CDR2 YFSETQ. The CDR3 length is 13 residues. V lost 4 bases and J 6 bases, leaving 13 bases between the germline ends. DNA of the CDR3: TGCGCCAGCAGCCCTGGGGGCGGACCTGAAGCTTTCTTT. It yields the protein CASSPGGGPEAFF. Based on the CDR3 plus reference TRBV5-1 and TRBJ1-1, the full variable domain is KAGVTQTPRYLIKTRGQQVTLSCSPISGHRSVSWYQQTPGQGLQFLFEYFSETQRNKGNFPGRFSGRQFSNSRSEMNVSTLELGDSALYLCASSPGGGPEAFFGQGTRLTVV.

CDR3 DNA sequence: TGTGCCAGCAACAGGCCGACACCCCCCTATGGCTACACCTTC. Protein sequence: CASNRPTPPYGYTF. The chain joins TRBV28 to TRBJ1-2; a possible D gene is TRBD1 (5 bases). The CDR3 is made up of 14 amino acids. Germline CDR1 is MDHEN and CDR2 is SYDVKM. V was clipped by 7 bases and J by 4 bases, with 16 bases between them.

This clone has only a few counts. Other DNA sequences within the sample encode an identical CDR3. CDR3 sequence: CASSIGTGTNTEAFF. The CDR3 DNA reads TGTGCCAGTAGTATTGGGACAGGAACGAACACTGAAGCTTTCTTT. The rearrangement uses TRBV19 and TRBJ1-1, with TRBD1 identical over 8 bases. The V gene's germline CDR1 is LNHDA and CDR2 SQIVND (reference sequence). With V trimmed by 3 bases and J by 1 base, 4 bases remained unmatched. This CDR3 comprises 15 residues.

This chain links TRBV6-1 with TRBJ2-5; weak D call: TRBD1 (6 bases). V gave up 4 bases and J gave up 6 bases, with 12 bases separating them. This CDR3 has 13 residues. In germline, CDR1 is MNHNS, CDR2 SASEGT. CDR3 residues: CASSGGRGKTQYF. The CDR3 region has the DNA TGTGCCAGCAGTGGGGGCAGGGGAAAGACCCAGTACTTC.

This clone has a single count. This chain uses TRBV6-5 with TRBJ2-3; the match to TRBD1 covers 8 bases. Germline V gene lookup returns CDR1 MNHEY and CDR2 SVGAGI. The CDR3 loop spans 13 amino acids. After removal of 5 bases from V and 6 bases from J, the junction contained 4 bases not matched to a gene. The CDR3 spells CASSPRTGDTQYF. As DNA, the CDR3 is TGTGCCAGCAGTCCCCGGACAGGGGATACGCAGTATTTT.

This clone was seen a single time. V is TRBV10-1 and J is TRBJ2-2, with 7 bases matching TRBD1. The junction had 4 bases not matched to a gene; V was cut back by 4 bases and J by 5 bases. Germline V gene sequence: CDR1 WNHNN, CDR2 SYGVQD (reference sequence). The CDR3 totals 14 residues. CDR3 coding DNA: TGCGCCAGCAGTGTAACAGGGGAGACCGGGGAGCTGTTTTTT. It is translated as CASSVTGETGELFF.

Points on this clone: The same CDR3 is also encoded by other DNA sequences in this sample. The rearrangement uses TRBV11-2 and TRBJ2-7; no reliable D call. Germline V gives CDR1 SGHAT, CDR2 FQNNGV. The CDR3 extends over 13 amino acids. V was clipped by 2 bases and J by 3 bases, with 8 bases between them. CDR3 residues: CASSLRRSYEQYF. The CDR3 region has the DNA TGTGCCAGCAGCTTAAGACGGAGCTACGAGCAGTACTTC.